This T cell receptor (beta chain) is from a study of T cells after yellow fever vaccination. General observations from the study: Most clones from primary vaccination were detected again post-booster (roughly 96% CD4, about 88% CD8).

This CDR3 is built from 13 residues. Germline V gene sequence: CDR1 MNHNY, CDR2 SVGAGI (reference sequence). This clonotype was observed a handful of times. Its specificity is not known. TCRdb analysed the 5' RACE reads with MiXCR anew, one entry per CDR3 protein. The sample consists of some 240,000 distinct CDR3 sequences, 2.5% to 3.5% of them appearing once. The clonotype originates from a man younger than 35 who received the YFV17D yellow fever vaccine. The chain recombines TRBV6-6 with TRBJ2-2; 7 bases fit TRBD1. This sample comprised CD4+ T cells sorted from PBMCs, obtained 10 days after the yellow fever booster vaccination. As DNA, the CDR3 is TGTGCAGAGGGGGCCCGCGACACCGGGGAGCTGTTTTTT. It is translated as CAEGARDTGELFF.